Listed below are T cell receptor beta chains from one sample, sequenced in a study of T cell repertoires in cytomegalovirus infection. MiXCR was run by TCRdb on the reads, yielding one entry per CDR3 protein. Among just under 500,000 distinct CDR3 sequences listed, more than 30% were seen once. These TCRs are of unknown antigen specificity. The sequencing here drew on cultured PBMCs, taken from culture after CMV antigen stimulation. The receptors originated from a human donor in good health (CMV status not recorded). Some clones in this sample may be carry-over from other donors' samples. CDR3s include the opening cysteine and the closing phenylalanine or tryptophan. Each record gives: CDR3 protein, CDR3 DNA, clone size, D gene, J gene, V gene. A D gene is named only where the DNA matches it firmly. Clone sizes are given selectively: once, few, many, or a class where the clone is expanded.

CASILRDRVGTEAFF	TGTGCCAGCATTCTACGGGACAGGGTTGGCACTGAAGCTTTCTTT	NA	TRBD1	TRBJ1-1	TRBV6-2/TRBV6-3
CASSPILTGTRTGELFF	TGTGCCAGCTCACCCATATTGACAGGGACGCGCACCGGGGAGCTGTTTTTT	few	TRBD1	TRBJ2-2	TRBV18
CASSGTLDTQYF	TGTGCCAGCAGTGGGACTTTAGATACGCAGTATTTT	few	NA	TRBJ2-3	TRBV12-3/TRBV12-4
CASSHVRGLAGVRAYNEQFF	TGTGCCAGCAGTCACGTCCGGGGACTAGCGGGAGTGCGTGCCTACAATGAGCAGTTCTTC	many	TRBD2	TRBJ2-1	TRBV6-2/TRBV6-3
CASSTRGFGTSVGEQYF	TGTGCCAGCAGTACTAGGGGGTTCGGGACTAGCGTCGGCGAGCAGTACTTC	NA	TRBD2	TRBJ2-7	TRBV6-5
CAWSKSNSTPLHF	TGTGCCTGGAGTAAAAGTAATTCTACACCCCTCCACTTT	NA	NA	TRBJ1-6	TRBV30
CASSYRFRGEAFF	TGTGCCAGCAGTTACAGGTTCAGGGGTGAAGCTTTCTTT	NA	NA	TRBJ1-1	TRBV6-2/TRBV6-3
CASSFGTTYEQYF	TGTGCCAGCAGCTTCGGGACAACCTACGAGCAGTACTTC	NA	NA	TRBJ2-7	TRBV7-2
CASSLFDSAELFF	TGTGCCAGCAGTTTGTTTGATTCGGCTGAGCTGTTTTTT	few	NA	TRBJ2-2	TRBV12-3/TRBV12-4
CASSPEQGGTSNQPQHF	TGTGCCAGTAGTCCTGAACAGGGGGGAACTAGCAATCAGCCCCAGCATTTT	few	TRBD1	TRBJ1-5	TRBV19
CASSRTMGMDGYNEQFF	TGTGCCAGCAGCAGGACGATGGGGATGGACGGCTACAATGAGCAGTTCTTC	NA	NA	TRBJ2-1	TRBV7-9
CASSIEPGTEQFF	TGTGCCAGTAGTATAGAACCCGGGACAGAGCAGTTCTTC	NA	NA	TRBJ2-1	TRBV19
CASRWEKTVYTGEPFF	TGTGCCAGTAGATGGGAGAAAACAGTGTACACCGGGGAGCCGTTTTTT	few	NA	TRBJ2-2	TRBV19
CASSLVSGQPNQPQHF	TGTGCCAGCAGCTTAGTAAGTGGGCAGCCTAATCAGCCCCAGCATTTT	NA	NA	TRBJ1-5	TRBV7-2
CASSLASSGTGEQFF	TGTGCCAGCAGCTTGGCATCTAGCGGTACAGGTGAGCAGTTCTTC	NA	TRBD2	TRBJ2-1	TRBV5-3
CASSRIRGHEQFF	TGTGCCAGCAGCAGGATCAGAGGTCATGAGCAGTTCTTC	NA	NA	TRBJ2-1	TRBV7-3
CASSSSGTRSFYGYTF	TGTGCCAGCAGCTCCTCCGGGACAAGAAGTTTCTATGGCTACACCTTC	NA	NA	TRBJ1-2	TRBV7-3
CASSETGATNEKLFF	TGTGCCAGCAGCGAAACAGGAGCAACTAATGAAAAACTGTTTTTT	once	NA	TRBJ1-4	TRBV9
CATSRDGGLRGNQPQHF	TGTGCCACCAGCAGAGATGGGGGCCTTAGGGGCAATCAGCCCCAGCATTTT	many	NA	TRBJ1-5	TRBV15
CSVEDRWVRAFF	TGCAGCGTTGAAGATCGTTGGGTGAGAGCTTTCTTT	NA	NA	TRBJ1-1	TRBV29-1
CASRSHSGSTDTQYF	TGTGCCAGCCGATCTCATAGCGGCAGCACAGATACGCAGTATTTT	once	NA	TRBJ2-3	TRBV6-2/TRBV6-3
CASSLVGRLNSPLHF	TGTGCCAGCAGCTTAGTTGGCAGATTAAATTCACCCCTCCACTTT	NA	NA	TRBJ1-6	TRBV7-2
CASSFQREETKYF	TGTGCCAGCAGCTTTCAGCGCGAAGAGACCAAGTACTTC	NA	NA	TRBJ2-5	TRBV7-2
CASSLGQGWDTEAFF	TGTGCCAGCAGCCTGGGACAGGGTTGGGACACTGAAGCTTTCTTT	NA	TRBD1	TRBJ1-1	TRBV7-6
CASRFDEREGLLGDTQYF	TGTGCCAGCAGGTTCGATGAGCGGGAGGGCCTTCTTGGAGATACGCAGTATTTT	NA	TRBD2	TRBJ2-3	TRBV7-9
CASSLARPGSGSWADTQYF	TGTGCCAGCAGTTTAGCCCGACCCGGTAGCGGGAGTTGGGCAGATACGCAGTATTTT	NA	TRBD2	TRBJ2-3	TRBV12-3/TRBV12-4
CASSARQGMNTEAFF	TGCGCCAGCAGCGCCCGACAGGGCATGAACACTGAAGCTTTCTTT	NA	TRBD1	TRBJ1-1	TRBV5-1